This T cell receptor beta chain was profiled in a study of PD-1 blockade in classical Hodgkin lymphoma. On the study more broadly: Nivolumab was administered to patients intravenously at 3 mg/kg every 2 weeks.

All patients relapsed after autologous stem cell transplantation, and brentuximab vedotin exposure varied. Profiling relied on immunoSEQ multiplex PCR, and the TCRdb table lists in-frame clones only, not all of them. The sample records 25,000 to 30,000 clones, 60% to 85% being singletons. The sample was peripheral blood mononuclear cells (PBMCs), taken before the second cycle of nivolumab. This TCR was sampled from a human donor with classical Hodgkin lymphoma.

CDR3 sequence reads: CASSRRGRIENIQYF. CDR3 bases: TGTGCCAGCAGTCGTAGGGGGCGGATCGAAAACATTCAGTACTTC. The chain has TRBV27 and TRBJ2-4; 7 bases line up with TRBD1. Germline V gene lookup returns CDR1 MNHEY and CDR2 SMNVEV (reference sequence). The CDR3 loop spans 15 amino acids. J gave up 5 bases and V 5 bases, and 9 bases lay outside the gene matches.